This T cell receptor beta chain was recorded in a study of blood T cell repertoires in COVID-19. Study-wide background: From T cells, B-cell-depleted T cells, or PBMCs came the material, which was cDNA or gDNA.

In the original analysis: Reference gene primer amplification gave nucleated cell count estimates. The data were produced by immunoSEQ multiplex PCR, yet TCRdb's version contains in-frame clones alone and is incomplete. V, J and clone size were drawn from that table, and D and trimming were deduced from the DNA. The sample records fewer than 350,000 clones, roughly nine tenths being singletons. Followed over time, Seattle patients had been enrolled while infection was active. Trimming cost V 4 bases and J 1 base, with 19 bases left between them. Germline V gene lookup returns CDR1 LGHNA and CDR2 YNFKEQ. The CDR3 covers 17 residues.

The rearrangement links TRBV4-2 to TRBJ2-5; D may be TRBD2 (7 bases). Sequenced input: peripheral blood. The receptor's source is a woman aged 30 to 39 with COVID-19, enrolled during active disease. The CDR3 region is CASSRPIAGATQETQYF. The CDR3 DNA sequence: TGTGCCAGCAGCCGCCCCATCGCGGGGGCCACCCAAGAGACCCAGTACTTC.